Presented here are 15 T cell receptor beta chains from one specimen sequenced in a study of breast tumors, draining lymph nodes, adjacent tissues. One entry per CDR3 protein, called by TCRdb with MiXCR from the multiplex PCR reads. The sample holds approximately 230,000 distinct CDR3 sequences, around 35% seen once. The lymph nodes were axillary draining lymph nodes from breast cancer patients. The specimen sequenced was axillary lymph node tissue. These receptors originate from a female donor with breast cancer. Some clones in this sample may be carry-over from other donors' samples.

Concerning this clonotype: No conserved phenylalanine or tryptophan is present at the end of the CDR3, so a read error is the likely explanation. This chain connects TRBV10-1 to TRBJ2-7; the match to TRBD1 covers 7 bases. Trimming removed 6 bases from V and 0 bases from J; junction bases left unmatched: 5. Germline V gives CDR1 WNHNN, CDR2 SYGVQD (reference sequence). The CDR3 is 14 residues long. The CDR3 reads CASRGTANSYEQYL. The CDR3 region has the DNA TGCGCCAGCAGAGGGACAGCTAACTCCTACGAGCAGTACCTC.

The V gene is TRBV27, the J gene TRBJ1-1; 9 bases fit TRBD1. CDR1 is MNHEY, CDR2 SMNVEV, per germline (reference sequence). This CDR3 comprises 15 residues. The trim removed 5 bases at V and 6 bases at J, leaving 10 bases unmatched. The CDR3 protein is CASSRRTGEVAEAFF. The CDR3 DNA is TGTGCCAGCAGTCGACGGACAGGGGAGGTCGCTGAAGCTTTCTTT.

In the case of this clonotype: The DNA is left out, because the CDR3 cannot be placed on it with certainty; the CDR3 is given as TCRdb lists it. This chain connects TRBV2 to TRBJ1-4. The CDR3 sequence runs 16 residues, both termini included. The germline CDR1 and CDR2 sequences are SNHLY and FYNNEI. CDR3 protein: CASSVDYEQYFEKLFF.

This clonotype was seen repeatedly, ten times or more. For the CDR3, the DNA is TGTGCCAGTAGTATGAAAGCGAGAACGAACACCGGGGAGCTGTTTTTT. This translates into CASSMKARTNTGELFF. The chain employs TRBV19 and TRBJ2-2; D is ambiguous. The ends were cut back, 3 bases at V and 0 bases at J, with 11 bases in the middle. The germline V gene has CDR1 LNHDA and CDR2 SQIVND (reference sequence). The CDR3 loop spans 16 amino acids.

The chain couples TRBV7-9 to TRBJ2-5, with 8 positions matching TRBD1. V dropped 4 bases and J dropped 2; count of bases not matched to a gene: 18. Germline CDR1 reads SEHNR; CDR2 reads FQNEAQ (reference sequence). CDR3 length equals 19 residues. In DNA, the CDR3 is TGTGCCAGCAGCTCGCCCTCTGGACAGGGAGAAGGGGGGCAAGAGACCCAGTACTTC. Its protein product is CASSSPSGQGEGGQETQYF. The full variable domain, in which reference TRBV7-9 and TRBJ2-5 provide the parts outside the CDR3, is DTGVSQNPRHKITKRGQNVTFRCDPISEHNRLYWYRQTLGQGPEFLTYFQNEAQLEKSRLLSDRFSAERPKGSFSTLEIQRTEQGDSAMYLCASSSPSGQGEGGQETQYFGPGTRLLVL.

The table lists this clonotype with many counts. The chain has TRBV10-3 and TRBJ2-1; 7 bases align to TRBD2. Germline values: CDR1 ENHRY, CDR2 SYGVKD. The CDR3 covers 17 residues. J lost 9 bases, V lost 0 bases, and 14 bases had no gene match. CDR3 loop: CAISESIGGPSGLEQFF. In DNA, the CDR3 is TGTGCCATCAGTGAGTCGATAGGTGGGCCTAGCGGACTTGAGCAGTTCTTC.

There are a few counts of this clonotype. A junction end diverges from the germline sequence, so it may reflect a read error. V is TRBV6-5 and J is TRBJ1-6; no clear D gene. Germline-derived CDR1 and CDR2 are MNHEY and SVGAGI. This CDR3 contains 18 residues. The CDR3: CASSHSIPKSSYNSPLHF. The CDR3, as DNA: TGTGCCAGCAGTCACTCGATTCCCAAGAGCTCCTATAATTCACCCCTCCACTTT.

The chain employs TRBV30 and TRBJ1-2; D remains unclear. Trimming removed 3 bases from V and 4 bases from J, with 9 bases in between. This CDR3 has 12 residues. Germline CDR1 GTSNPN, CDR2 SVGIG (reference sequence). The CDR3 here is CAWSPTSYGYTF. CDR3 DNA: TGTGCCTGGAGCCCCACCAGCTATGGCTACACCTTC. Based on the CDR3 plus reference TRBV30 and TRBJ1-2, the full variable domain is SQTIHQWPATLVQPVGSPLSLECTVEGTSNPNLYWYRQAAGRGLQLLFYSVGIGQISSEVPQNLSASRPQDRQFILSSKKLLLSDSGFYLCAWSPTSYGYTFGSGTRLTVV.

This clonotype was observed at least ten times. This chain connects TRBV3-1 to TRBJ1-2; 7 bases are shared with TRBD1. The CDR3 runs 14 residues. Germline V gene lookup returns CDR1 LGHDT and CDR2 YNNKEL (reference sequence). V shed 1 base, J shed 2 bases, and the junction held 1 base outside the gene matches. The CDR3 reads CASSQGRGNYGYTF. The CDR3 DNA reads TGTGCCAGCAGCCAAGGCAGGGGGAACTATGGCTACACCTTC.

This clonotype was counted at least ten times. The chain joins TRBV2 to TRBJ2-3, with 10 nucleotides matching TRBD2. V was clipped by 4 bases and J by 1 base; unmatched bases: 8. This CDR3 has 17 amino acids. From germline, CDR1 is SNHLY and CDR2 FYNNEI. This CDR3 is CASSVASGSGGTDTQYF. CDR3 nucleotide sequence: TGTGCCAGCAGTGTTGCTAGCGGGAGTGGCGGCACAGATACGCAGTATTTT. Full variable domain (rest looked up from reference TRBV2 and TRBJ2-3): EPEVTQTPSHQVTQMGQEVILRCVPISNHLYFYWYRQILGQKVEFLVSFYNNEISEKSEIFDDQFSVERPDGSNFTLKIRSTKLEDSAMYFCASSVASGSGGTDTQYFGPGTRLTVL.

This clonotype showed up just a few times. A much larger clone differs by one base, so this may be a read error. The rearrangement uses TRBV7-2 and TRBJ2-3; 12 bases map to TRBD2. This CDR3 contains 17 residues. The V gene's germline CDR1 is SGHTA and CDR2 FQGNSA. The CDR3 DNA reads TGTGCCAGCAGCTTATTAGTACTAGCGGGAGGCACAGATCCGCAGTATTTT. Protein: CASSLLVLAGGTDPQYF.

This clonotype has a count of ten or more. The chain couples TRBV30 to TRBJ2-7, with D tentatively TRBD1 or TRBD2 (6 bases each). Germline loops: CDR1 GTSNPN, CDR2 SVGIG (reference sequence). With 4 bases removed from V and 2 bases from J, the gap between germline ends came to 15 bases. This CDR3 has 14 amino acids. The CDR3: CAWNRGQGTYEQYF. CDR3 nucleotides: TGTGCCTGGAACCGGGGGCAGGGGACCTACGAGCAGTACTTC.

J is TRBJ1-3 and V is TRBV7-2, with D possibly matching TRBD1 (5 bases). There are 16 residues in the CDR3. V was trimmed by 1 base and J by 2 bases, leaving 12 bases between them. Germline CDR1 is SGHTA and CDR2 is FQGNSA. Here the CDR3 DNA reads TGTGCCAGCAGCTTAGTTGGACAAGGGACTGGAAACACCATATATTTT. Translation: CASSLVGQGTGNTIYF.

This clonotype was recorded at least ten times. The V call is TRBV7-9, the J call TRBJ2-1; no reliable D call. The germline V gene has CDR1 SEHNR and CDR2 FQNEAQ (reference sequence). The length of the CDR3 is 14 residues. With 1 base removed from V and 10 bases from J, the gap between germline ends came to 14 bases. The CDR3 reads CASSLVSVGGEQFF. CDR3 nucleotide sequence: TGTGCCAGCAGCTTAGTTTCGGTAGGTGGGGAGCAGTTCTTC.

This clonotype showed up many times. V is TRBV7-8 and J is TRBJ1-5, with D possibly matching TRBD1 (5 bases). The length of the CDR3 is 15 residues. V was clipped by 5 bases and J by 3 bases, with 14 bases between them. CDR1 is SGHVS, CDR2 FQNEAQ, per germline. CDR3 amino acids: CASSLGRADNQPQHF. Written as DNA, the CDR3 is TGTGCCAGCAGCCTGGGACGGGCGGACAATCAGCCCCAGCATTTT.